The 23 T cell receptor beta chains below all came from one sample that was sequenced in a study of read filtering for tumor transcriptome and immune sequencing. This library used about 400 ng RNA and molecular barcoded adaptors spanning alpha/delta and beta/gamma chains. TCRdb used MiXCR to reprocess the reads, holding one entry per CDR3 protein. The profile shows more than 35,000 distinct CDR3 sequences, around 15% of them singletons. Sequenced material: a population of CD138-negative cells sorted from bone marrow. All receptors derive from a donor over 35 with multiple myeloma.

On this clonotype itself: A much larger clone differs by one base, so this may be a read error. The CDR3 does not close with the conserved phenylalanine or tryptophan, likely indicating a read error. The chain employs TRBV19 and TRBJ2-3; 7 bases agree with TRBD1. The CDR3 extends over 16 amino acids. J gave up 4 bases and V 5 bases, and 12 bases lay outside the gene matches. CDR1 and CDR2 (germline): LNHDA, SQIVND (reference sequence). The chain's CDR3 is CASSVVRGGRSDTQYL. CDR3 bases: TGTGCCAGTAGTGTCGTAAGAGGGGGCCGGTCAGATACGCAGTATCTT.

This clonotype occurred many times. The chain joins TRBV7-9 to TRBJ2-2; D is undetermined. CDR1 SEHNR and CDR2 FQNEAQ come from the germline V gene (reference sequence). The CDR3 loop spans 13 amino acids. V was pared by 2 bases and J by 2 bases, with 3 bases between. CDR3 nucleotide sequence: TGTGCCAGCAGCTTAAAAAACACCGGGGAGCTGTTTTTT. Its translation is CASSLKNTGELFF.

This clonotype was observed many times. The chain joins TRBV5-5 to TRBJ1-1; D uncertain. The CDR3 loop spans 11 amino acids. The V end lost 3 bases, the J end lost 3 bases, and 3 bases lay between the germline ends. Germline CDR1 reads SGHKS; CDR2 reads YYEKEE (reference sequence). CDR3 residues: CASSSYTEAFF. The CDR3 coding sequence is TGTGCCAGCAGCTCCTACACTGAAGCTTTCTTT.

This clonotype was observed at least ten times. This rearrangement joins TRBV10-3 to TRBJ1-1; maybe TRBD1 (5 bases). Trimming left V 5 bases short and J 1 base short, with 8 bases between. CDR1 and CDR2 from the germline V gene are ENHRY and SYGVKD. The CDR3 runs to 13 residues. As DNA, the CDR3 is TGTGCCATCAGTTATGGACAGAACACTGAAGCTTTCTTT. Translation gives CAISYGQNTEAFF.

This clonotype was seen at least ten times. This chain links TRBV6-2 or TRBV6-3 with TRBJ2-7, with D perhaps TRBD1 (5 bases). Germline loops: CDR1 MNHEY, CDR2 SVGEGT. The V gene lost 6 bases and the J gene lost 2 bases, with 11 bases spanning the gap. The CDR3 totals 13 residues. The DNA for the CDR3 is TGTGCCAGCAGATCAGGGAAAACCTACGAGCAGTACTTC. It yields the protein CASRSGKTYEQYF.

In this sample, this clonotype turned up many times. J is TRBJ2-1 and V is TRBV28, with 13 nucleotides matching TRBD2. Trimming removed 5 bases from V and 1 base from J; junction bases left unmatched: 14. The CDR3 contains 20 residues. The germline V gene has CDR1 MDHEN and CDR2 SYDVKM. The CDR3, as DNA: TGTGCCAGCAGTCCTAACTTGGGACTAGCGGGGTTTTCGTCCTACAATGAGCAGTTCTTC. This encodes CASSPNLGLAGFSSYNEQFF.

This clonotype was counted at least ten times. The chain carries TRBV7-2 and TRBJ2-1; D may be TRBD1 or TRBD2 (5 bases each). The germline V and J ends were trimmed by 5 bases and 0 bases, with 14 bases remaining between them. CDR1 is SGHTA and CDR2 is FQGNSA in the germline V gene. The CDR3 extends over 16 amino acids. The CDR3 loop is CASSPRGRGSYNEQFF. CDR3 sequence (DNA): TGTGCCAGCAGCCCCCGGGGCCGGGGCTCCTACAATGAGCAGTTCTTC.

With regard to this clonotype: Germline and junction disagree at one end, which may indicate a read error. The V gene is TRBV18, the J gene TRBJ1-4; D is perhaps TRBD1 (6 bases). CDR1 and CDR2 (germline): KGHSH, LQKENI. The CDR3 consists of 14 residues. This CDR3 is CASSPRGSDERLFF. The CDR3 coding sequence is TGTGCCAGCTCACCGAGGGGGTCGGATGAAAGACTGTTTTTT.

In this sample, this clonotype turned up many times. The chain uses TRBV20-1 and TRBJ2-5; TRBD2 matches at 7 bases. The trim removed 0 bases at V and 4 bases at J, leaving 11 bases unmatched. CDR1 and CDR2 from the germline V gene are DFQATT and SNEGSKA (reference sequence). The CDR3 consists of 16 residues. The CDR3 reads CSARDPAGRRGETQYF. The CDR3 nucleotides are TGCAGTGCTAGAGATCCAGCGGGGAGACGGGGAGAGACCCAGTACTTC.

A word on this clonotype: Being one base from a much bigger clone, this may be a read error. V gene TRBV5-6 combines with J gene TRBJ2-1, with D unresolved. CDR3 length: 12 residues. Germline V gene lookup returns CDR1 SGHDT and CDR2 YYEEEE. The chain's CDR3 is CASSSHYNGQFF. The CDR3 DNA is TGTGCCAGCAGCTCACACTACAATGGGCAGTTCTTC.

This clonotype has ten or more counts. The rearrangement joins TRBV5-1 to TRBJ2-7; the D is unclear. Trimming took off 4 bases at V and 2 bases at J, with 13 bases between the two ends. This CDR3 has 14 residues. Germline CDR1 reads SGHRS; CDR2 reads YFSETQ. CDR3 in amino acids: CASSTGDSTYEQYF. CDR3 coding DNA: TGCGCCAGCAGCACCGGTGACTCAACCTACGAGCAGTACTTC.

This clonotype was seen at least ten times. The chain combines TRBV20-1 with TRBJ2-7; D is undetermined. CDR1 DFQATT and CDR2 SNEGSKA come from the germline V gene (reference sequence). There are 15 residues in the CDR3. V was clipped by 2 bases and J by 0 bases, with 14 bases between them. In nucleotides, the CDR3 is TGCAGTGCTAGATATAGGTCAACAAGCTCCTACGAGCAGTACTTC. Encoded protein: CSARYRSTSSYEQYF.

This clonotype occurred many times. The chain is built from TRBV7-9 and TRBJ2-7, with TRBD2 matching over 7 bases. V lost 8 bases and J lost 8; bases outside the gene matches: 12. This CDR3 contains 13 residues. Germline V gene data show CDR1 as SEHNR and CDR2 as FQNEAQ (reference sequence). CDR3 nucleotide sequence: TGTGCCAGCGGTGCGAGGGCGGGGGTAAAGCAGTACTTC. As protein: CASGARAGVKQYF.

This clonotype was observed at least ten times. The V call is TRBV7-2, the J call TRBJ1-1; the D gene is possibly TRBD1 (6 bases). CDR3 length: 15 residues. The V end was cut by 1 base, the J end by 6 bases, with 15 bases between. Germline-derived CDR1 and CDR2 are SGHTA and FQGNSA. The CDR3 protein is CASSLVGGAGAEAFF. The CDR3 DNA sequence: TGTGCCAGCAGCTTAGTCGGGGGGGCTGGGGCTGAAGCTTTCTTT.

This clonotype was recorded many times. The chain combines TRBV27 with TRBJ1-4, with D perhaps TRBD1 (6 bases). CDR1 and CDR2 from the germline V gene are MNHEY and SMNVEV (reference sequence). The V and J ends lost 8 bases and 5 bases respectively, with 9 bases between them. CDR3 length: 12 residues. The CDR3 sequence is CASGQGNEKLFF. The CDR3 nucleotides are TGTGCCAGCGGGCAGGGGAATGAAAAACTGTTTTTT. Using reference TRBV27 and TRBJ1-4 for the parts outside the CDR3, the full variable domain is EAQVTQNPRYLITVTGKKLTVTCSQNMNHEYMSWYRQDPGLGLRQIYYSMNVEVTDKGDVPEGYKVSRKEKRNFPLILESPSPNQTSLYFCASGQGNEKLFFGSGTQLSVL.

Remarks on this clonotype: A read error may explain this, as a much larger clone is one base away. The rearrangement links TRBV20-1 to TRBJ1-2; tentatively, D is TRBD1 (6 bases). The CDR3 has 12 residues. The germline V gene encodes CDR1 DFQATT and CDR2 SNEGSKA (reference sequence). The CDR3 DNA reads TGCAGTGCCGGGACATCAAACTATGTCTACACCTTC. Protein sequence: CSAGTSNYVYTF.

This clonotype was observed many times. This chain uses TRBV30 with TRBJ2-1, with TRBD2 as a possible D gene (5 bases). The CDR3 loop spans 14 amino acids. V lost 3 bases, J lost 0 bases, and 9 bases lay in between. From germline, CDR1 is GTSNPN and CDR2 SVGIG (reference sequence). The CDR3 is CAWSPRDSYNEQFF. CDR3 bases: TGTGCCTGGAGCCCCCGGGACTCCTACAATGAGCAGTTCTTC.

This clonotype has ten or more counts. V usage is TRBV20-1 and J usage is TRBJ2-1; D perhaps matches TRBD2 (7 bases). This CDR3 contains 14 residues. In germline, CDR1 is DFQATT, CDR2 SNEGSKA (reference sequence). Trimming shortened V by 6 bases and J by 7 bases, and 19 bases separated the two germline ends. CDR3 coding DNA: TGCAGTGCCCTAAGGCGGGGGCCCACGAATGAGCAGTTCTTC. Protein: CSALRRGPTNEQFF.

About this clonotype itself: Being one base from a much bigger clone, this may be a read error. The chain joins TRBV7-9 to TRBJ1-1; tentative D call: TRBD1 (6 bases). The CDR3 covers 12 residues. The germline V gene encodes CDR1 SEHNR and CDR2 FQNEAQ (reference sequence). For the CDR3, the DNA is TGTGCCGGCAGCTACAGGGAGACTGAAGCTTTCTTT. Its protein product is CAGSYRETEAFF.

There are many counts of this clonotype. This chain links TRBV30 with TRBJ1-6; D remains ambiguous. In germline, CDR1 is GTSNPN, CDR2 SVGIG (reference sequence). CDR3 length: 15 residues. V lost 1 base, J lost 7 bases, and 14 bases lay in between. CDR3 DNA: TGTGCCTGGAGTGCCGACGTCAGGCGGAATTCACCCCTCCACTTT. It yields the protein CAWSADVRRNSPLHF.

In this sample, this clonotype turned up many times. The chain is built from TRBV20-1 and TRBJ2-3, with TRBD1 identical over 9 bases. This CDR3 contains 16 residues. Trimming took 2 bases from V and 4 from J; bases not matched to a gene: 10. Per the germline V gene, CDR1 is DFQATT and CDR2 is SNEGSKA (reference sequence). CDR3 in DNA: TGCAGTGCTAGATTTAACAGGGGGCTAGGGGCAGATACGCAGTATTTT. Encoded protein: CSARFNRGLGADTQYF.

This clonotype was seen many times. The rearrangement links TRBV7-9 to TRBJ1-1; D not resolved. CDR3 length: 12 residues. Germline loops: CDR1 SEHNR, CDR2 FQNEAQ (reference sequence). The V gene lost 1 base and the J gene lost 10 bases, with 10 bases spanning the gap. The DNA for the CDR3 is TGTGCCAGCAGCTTAGGCGGTAGACGAGCTTTCTTT. This encodes CASSLGGRRAFF.

This chain joins TRBV24-1 and TRBJ2-2, with no clear D. The V end lost 4 bases, the J end lost 0 bases, and 5 bases lay between the germline ends. CDR1 is KGHDR, CDR2 SFDVKD, per germline. The CDR3 runs to 14 residues. The CDR3: CATSDRSNTGELFF. The CDR3 DNA follows: TGTGCCACCAGTGACAGGTCGAACACCGGGGAGCTGTTTTTT.